Described below is a single T cell receptor (beta chain) sequence and its context. Its antigen is not known. These data belong to a study of lymphopenia after photon versus proton radiotherapy. Whole-study results and caveats: Post-nadir diversity loss with photons came from oligoclonal expansion, particularly CD8+ Temra cells. Larger post-nadir TCR diversity loss correlated inversely with survival in deceased patients.

Measured with immunoSEQ multiplex PCR; TCRdb has only the in-frame clones, and not every one. The sample gives approximately 160,000 clones, around nine tenths of which show up once; about 4.3% is in the top ten. The TCR comes from a man aged 50 or older with gastric cancer. The sequenced sample was peripheral blood, obtained from a patient treated with photon-based radiotherapy.

The CDR3 nucleotides read TGTGCCAGCAGCCTAGGGGGCGCGGAGGAAAAACTGTTTTTT. Amino acid sequence: CASSLGGAEEKLFF. V usage is TRBV28 and J usage is TRBJ1-4; 7 bases are a match to TRBD1. There are 14 residues in the CDR3. V gave up 6 bases and J gave up 8 bases; unmatched junction bases: 9. Germline V gene sequence: CDR1 MDHEN, CDR2 SYDVKM.